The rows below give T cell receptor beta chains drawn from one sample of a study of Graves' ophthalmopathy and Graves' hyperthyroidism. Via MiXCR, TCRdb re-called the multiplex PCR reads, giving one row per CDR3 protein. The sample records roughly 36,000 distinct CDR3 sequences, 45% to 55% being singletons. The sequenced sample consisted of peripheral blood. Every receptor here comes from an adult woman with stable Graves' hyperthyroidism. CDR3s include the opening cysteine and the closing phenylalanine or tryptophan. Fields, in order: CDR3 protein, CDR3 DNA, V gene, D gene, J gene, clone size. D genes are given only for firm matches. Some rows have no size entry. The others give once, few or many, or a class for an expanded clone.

cdr3_aa: CASSLDDTDTQYF
cdr3_nt: TGCGCCAGCAGCTTGGATGACACAGATACGCAGTATTTT
v_call: TRBV5-1
d_call: .
j_call: TRBJ2-3
clone_size: many

cdr3_aa: CASSAWGETQYF
cdr3_nt: TGTGCCAGCAGCGCATGGGGTGAGACCCAGTACTTC
v_call: TRBV9
d_call: .
j_call: TRBJ2-5
clone_size: .

cdr3_aa: CASSSGPGASGRNYEQYF
cdr3_nt: TGTGCCAGCAGCTCAGGACCGGGGGCTAGCGGGAGGAACTACGAGCAGTACTTC
v_call: TRBV25-1
d_call: TRBD2
j_call: TRBJ2-7
clone_size: .

cdr3_aa: CASSSAGTGELFF
cdr3_nt: TGTGCCAGCAGCTCGGCAGGGACCGGGGAGTTGTTTTTT
v_call: TRBV7-3
d_call: .
j_call: TRBJ2-2
clone_size: .

cdr3_aa: CSASRQENTEAFF
cdr3_nt: TGCAGTGCTAGTAGACAGGAGAACACTGAAGCTTTCTTT
v_call: TRBV20-1
d_call: .
j_call: TRBJ1-1
clone_size: medium-sized

cdr3_aa: CASSQEGFPARRGKLFF
cdr3_nt: TGCGCCAGCAGCCAAGAAGGGTTCCCGGCGCGAAGGGGAAAACTGTTTTTT
v_call: TRBV4-1
d_call: .
j_call: TRBJ1-4
clone_size: many

cdr3_aa: CASSLRAGGFETQYF
cdr3_nt: TGTGCCAGCAGCTTAAGGGCAGGGGGCTTTGAGACCCAGTACTTC
v_call: TRBV7-3
d_call: TRBD1
j_call: TRBJ2-5
clone_size: .

cdr3_aa: CASSLCPQRGEQYF
cdr3_nt: TGTGCCAGCAGCTTGTGCCCTCAAAGGGGGGAGCAGTACTTC
v_call: TRBV5-5
d_call: .
j_call: TRBJ2-7
clone_size: .

cdr3_aa: CSVRQGENTIYF
cdr3_nt: TGCAGCGTCCGACAGGGGGAAAACACCATATATTTT
v_call: TRBV29-1
d_call: TRBD1
j_call: TRBJ1-3
clone_size: .

cdr3_aa: CASSLVQGVDEQYF
cdr3_nt: TGTGCCAGCAGTTTGGTACAGGGCGTCGACGAGCAGTACTTC
v_call: TRBV12-3/TRBV12-4
d_call: .
j_call: TRBJ2-7
clone_size: many

cdr3_aa: CASRGRVTDTQYF
cdr3_nt: TGTGCCAGCAGGGGGAGAGTCACAGATACGCAGTATTTT
v_call: TRBV6-5
d_call: .
j_call: TRBJ2-3
clone_size: few

cdr3_aa: CASGGGGETQYF
cdr3_nt: TGTGCCAGCGGAGGAGGGGGAGAGACCCAGTACTTC
v_call: TRBV2
d_call: .
j_call: TRBJ2-5
clone_size: .

cdr3_aa: CASSLVGQGARGKLFF
cdr3_nt: TGCGCCAGCAGCTTGGTCGGACAGGGGGCGCGGGGAAAACTGTTTTTT
v_call: TRBV5-1
d_call: TRBD1
j_call: TRBJ1-4
clone_size: .

cdr3_aa: CASSLGGGQETQYF
cdr3_nt: TGTGCCAGCAGCTTGGGGGGGGGACAAGAGACCCAGTACTTC
v_call: TRBV5-8
d_call: TRBD2
j_call: TRBJ2-5
clone_size: .

cdr3_aa: CASGGQGSNYGYTF
cdr3_nt: TGTGCCAGTGGCGGACAGGGGAGTAACTATGGCTACACCTTC
v_call: TRBV19
d_call: TRBD1
j_call: TRBJ1-2
clone_size: many

cdr3_aa: CSVERGIPYQETQYF
cdr3_nt: TGCAGCGTCGAGCGTGGCATACCCTATCAAGAGACCCAGTACTTC
v_call: TRBV29-1
d_call: .
j_call: TRBJ2-5
clone_size: .

cdr3_aa: CSAKSRTSGRANVLTF
cdr3_nt: TGCAGTGCTAAGTCGCGGACTAGCGGGAGGGCGAACGTCCTGACTTTC
v_call: TRBV20-1
d_call: TRBD2
j_call: TRBJ2-6
clone_size: .

cdr3_aa: CASSSRVKQYF
cdr3_nt: TGTGCTAGCAGCTCCAGGGTGAAGCAGTACTTC
v_call: TRBV7-7
d_call: .
j_call: TRBJ2-7
clone_size: .

cdr3_aa: CASSEASPQPQHF
cdr3_nt: TGTGCCAGCAGTGAAGCTTCCCCCCAGCCCCAGCATTTT
v_call: TRBV6-1
d_call: .
j_call: TRBJ1-5
clone_size: many

cdr3_aa: CSVESLGREQYF
cdr3_nt: TGCAGCGTTGAATCCCTTGGTCGGGAGCAGTACTTC
v_call: TRBV29-1
d_call: .
j_call: TRBJ2-7
clone_size: many

cdr3_aa: CASSQPWGVYEQYF
cdr3_nt: TGCGCCAGCAGCCAACCGTGGGGGGTCTACGAGCAGTACTTC
v_call: TRBV4-1
d_call: .
j_call: TRBJ2-7
clone_size: many

cdr3_aa: CASGPGQGAETQYF
cdr3_nt: TGCGCCAGCGGACCGGGACAGGGGGCTGAGACCCAGTACTTC
v_call: TRBV10-2
d_call: TRBD1
j_call: TRBJ2-5
clone_size: once

cdr3_aa: CASSSGQRSGELFF
cdr3_nt: TGTGCCAGCAGCTCGGGCCAACGATCCGGGGAGCTGTTTTTT
v_call: TRBV5-4
d_call: .
j_call: TRBJ2-2
clone_size: .

cdr3_aa: CASSSPTRANEKLFF
cdr3_nt: TGTGCCAGCAGCTCTCCGACAAGGGCTAATGAAAAACTGTTTTTT
v_call: TRBV7-4
d_call: .
j_call: TRBJ1-4
clone_size: .

cdr3_aa: CSASVIRGIETQHF
cdr3_nt: TGCAGTGCTAGCGTCATCAGGGGGATCGAGACCCAGCATTTT
v_call: TRBV20-1
d_call: TRBD1
j_call: TRBJ1-5
clone_size: .

cdr3_aa: CASSLVSTGELFF
cdr3_nt: TGTGCCAGCAGCTTAGTGAGCACCGGGGAGCTGTTTTTT
v_call: TRBV7-2
d_call: .
j_call: TRBJ2-2
clone_size: .

cdr3_aa: CASSTRTGGAAGYTF
cdr3_nt: TGTGCCAGCAGCACTCGGACAGGGGGCGCGGCAGGCTACACCTTC
v_call: TRBV9
d_call: TRBD1
j_call: TRBJ1-2
clone_size: .

cdr3_aa: CASSLSTGPNTGELFF
cdr3_nt: TGTGCCAGCAGTTTGAGTACGGGTCCGAACACCGGGGAGCTGTTTTTT
v_call: TRBV12-3/TRBV12-4
d_call: .
j_call: TRBJ2-2
clone_size: many

cdr3_aa: CASSLVGGTEQYF
cdr3_nt: TGCGCCAGCAGTCTGGTAGGGGGGACAGAGCAGTACTTC
v_call: TRBV5-1
d_call: .
j_call: TRBJ2-7
clone_size: once

cdr3_aa: CSARDVAGADEQYF
cdr3_nt: TGCAGTGCTAGAGATGTAGCGGGAGCTGACGAGCAGTACTTC
v_call: TRBV20-1
d_call: TRBD2
j_call: TRBJ2-7
clone_size: once